A single sample is the source of the 8 T cell receptor beta chains below, sequenced in a study of control samples from healthy donors and cancer patients. The protocol was immunoSEQ multiplex PCR, while the TCRdb copy is restricted to in-frame clones and leaves out a portion. The table includes about 34,000 clones, around 83% detected once. The specimen sequenced was PBMCs. All receptors derive from a woman aged 40-49 years with lung cancer.

On this clone: The junction departs from germline at one end; a sequencing error may be responsible. This chain links TRBV20-1 with TRBJ2-7, with D possibly TRBD2 on 5 matching bases. Germline loops: CDR1 DFQATT, CDR2 SNEGSKA (reference sequence). This CDR3 has 12 residues. The CDR3 region has the DNA TGCAGTGCTAGTCGGGGATCCGGGGTAAATGCCTTC. Translation: CSASRGSGVNAF.

The CDR3 bases are TGTGCCAGCAGTAAGGGCCAGGGGGCACGTGAAGCTTTCTTT. This gives the protein CASSKGQGAREAFF. This sequence joins TRBV2 and TRBJ1-1; the match to TRBD1 covers 8 bases. With 5 bases clipped from V and 7 bases from J, the junction kept 9 bases outside the gene matches. The CDR3 has 14 amino acids. Germline V gene data show CDR1 as SNHLY and CDR2 as FYNNEI.

The rearrangement uses TRBV4-2 and TRBJ2-2; TRBD2 aligns across 10 bases. The CDR3 sequence is 17 residues long. CDR1 LGHNA and CDR2 YNFKEQ come from the germline V gene. V was pared by 3 bases and J by 4 bases, with 8 bases of the junction left unmatched. This CDR3 reads CASSHETSGAGTGELFF. The DNA for the CDR3 is TGTGCCAGCAGCCACGAAACTAGCGGGGCGGGCACCGGGGAGCTGTTTTTT.

This clone has a single count. The chain links TRBV11-3 to TRBJ2-7, with 7 bases identical to TRBD1. CDR1 SGHNT and CDR2 YENEEA come from the germline V gene. V shed 5 bases, J shed 3 bases, and the junction held 16 bases outside the gene matches. There are 17 residues in the CDR3. DNA for the CDR3: TGTGCCAGCAGCCCAGTTAGGGGGCAGGGCTACAGCTACGAGCAGTACTTC. Encoded protein: CASSPVRGQGYSYEQYF.

The chain recombines TRBV27 with TRBJ2-3, with TRBD1 matching 7 bases. Germline assignment: CDR1 MNHEY and CDR2 SMNVEV (reference sequence). After removal of 0 bases from V and 3 bases from J, the junction contained 9 bases not matched to a gene. This CDR3 is 17 amino acids long. The DNA of the CDR3 is TGTGCCAGCAGTTTATCGGGCCCAGGGGGTTCGACAGATACGCAGTATTTT. This codes for CASSLSGPGGSTDTQYF.

The chain recombines TRBV9 with TRBJ2-7; TRBD1 agrees at 7 bases. The CDR3 has 14 residues. Per the germline V gene, CDR1 is SGDLS and CDR2 is YYNGEE. V dropped 2 bases and J dropped 8; count of bases not matched to a gene: 10. CDR3 sequence: CASSVEGQTTQQYF. For the CDR3, the DNA is TGTGCCAGCAGCGTCGAGGGACAGACTACTCAGCAGTACTTC. Full variable domain (missing parts from reference TRBV9 and TRBJ2-7): DSGVTQTPKHLITATGQRVTLRCSPRSGDLSVYWYQQSLDQGLQFLIQYYNGEERAKGNILERFSAQQFPDLHSELNLSSLELGDSALYFCASSVEGQTTQQYFGPGTRLTVT.

V and J are TRBV6-2 or TRBV6-3 and TRBJ1-1; D remains unclear. Germline lookup yields CDR1 MNHEY and CDR2 SVGEGT. The V gene lost 0 bases and the J gene lost 5 bases, with 1 base spanning the gap. This CDR3 spans 11 amino acids. CDR3 residues: CASSYSTEAFF. CDR3 nucleotides: TGTGCCAGCAGTTACTCAACTGAAGCTTTCTTT.

The rearrangement uses TRBV21-1 and TRBJ2-4; the D call TRBD2 from the table was never checked on the DNA. TRBV21-1 constitutes a pseudogene. The CDR3 extends over 15 amino acids. CDR3 loop: CASSLKTQSRNIQYF. CDR3 DNA: TGTGCCAGCAGCTTAAAGACTCAGAGTAGGAACATTCAGTACTTC.